This TCR beta chain was found in a study of human T cells and chemical hapten exposure. MiXCR, applied by TCRdb to the RACE reads, yields one record per CDR3 protein. The sample lists around 380,000 distinct CDR3 sequences; around 4.8% were seen once. Study findings and constraints: Following DPC sensitization, TCRs present above 1 in 1000 frequency showed no change. Because they had alopecia, donors may respond immunologically unlike healthy people.

Time point denoted: patch test 1, 2 weeks after DPC sensitization. Treatment meaning: therapeutic diphenylcyclopropenone sensitization with weekly scalp DPC. At least ten counts were recorded for this clonotype. Its cognate antigen is unknown. With V trimmed by 5 bases and J by 2 bases, 8 bases remained unmatched. Germline V gives CDR1 MDHEN, CDR2 SYDVKM. This CDR3 is 15 amino acids long. Sequenced material: whole blood, taken in connection with sensitization to the hapten diphenylcyclopropenone (DPC). This TCR came from a woman aged 50 to 60 with alopecia areata. Some clones in this sample may be carry-over from other donors' samples. This rearrangement joins TRBV28 to TRBJ2-5; 7 bases fit TRBD1. In nucleotides, the CDR3 is TGTGCCAGCAGTAACCGGGACAGACTGCAAGAGACCCAGTACTTC. Translation gives CASSNRDRLQETQYF.